This TCR beta chain derives from a study of cytomegalovirus exposure and HLA in healthy donors. Study conclusions and caveats: Some V segments could not be told apart, so they were left out, TRBV6-2 and TRBV6-3 among them. Within an earlier analysis, most TCR beta V segments proved productive either about 90% or about 30% of the time.

Germline loops: CDR1 SGHTA, CDR2 FQGNSA. CDR3 length equals 13 residues. V shed 5 bases and J shed 10 bases, with 17 bases lying between them. Points on this clone: Its specificity is not known.

A multiplex PCR was run with 60 Vbeta primers and 13 Jbeta primers. Authors' processing steps: Later reanalysis found 60 million to 90 million unique TCR beta chains, roughly 10 million of them shared. Produced via immunoSEQ multiplex PCR; TCRdb's table is partial and in-frame only. Clone size and the V and J calls come from that table; the DNA yielded D and trimming. The sample lists some 140,000 clones; roughly two thirds were seen once. The sample consisted of PBMCs. This TCR was recovered from a woman between 40 and 50 years old in good health and CMV-seronegative. This rearrangement joins TRBV7-2 to TRBJ1-2, with D possibly TRBD1 on 5 matching bases. CDR3 nucleotides: TGTGCCAGCAGCCTGGCCGCGGGGCAGTCCTACACCTTC. This codes for CASSLAAGQSYTF.